A single T cell receptor beta chain is shown here with its context. Which antigen it targets is not known. The input lacks base qualities; no much larger clone sits a single base away. The immunoSEQ Assay, a bias-controlled multiplex PCR, was used to amplify TCRbeta CDR3 regions from genomic DNA. In the source study's methods: Within the assay, amplification of reference gene primers was used to estimate how many nucleated cells each sample contained. To quantify the absolute abundance of each unique TCRbeta CDR3 rearrangement, sequence reads were collapsed and filtered. For each sample, productive Simpson clonality was calculated as the square root of Simpson's diversity index across productive rearrangements. TCRdb provides this immuneACCESS table in a form limited to in-frame rearrangements. Some clones are lacking; in checked studies, under half of them reflect an unresolved V gene, and why the rest are absent is not known. Clone size and V and J calls were adopted from that table, with D and trimming inferred from the DNA. The sample has a few hundred thousand clones on record, around 83% of them singletons. Jointly, the top ten make up about 4.9% of the sample.

The sample comes from a study of blood T cell repertoires in COVID-19 (dated by TCRdb to between 2020 and 2021). Concerning the study at large: The collaborator samples originated in the United States, Italy and Spain and spanned the acute and convalescent phases of COVID-19. Deeply sampled blood TCRbeta repertoires from subjects exposed to, actively infected with, or recovered from COVID-19 were included in the dataset. Where available, HLA class I and class II types were obtained from metadata supplied by the sample provider rather than from assay-based typing. A de-identified subject ID, COVID-19 status, age in years and sex were almost always included in the sample metadata. Samples were obtained from the ongoing ImmuneRACE study (first 160 participants) and from 950 to 1,500 subjects provided by 6 global collaborators. The material from the prospective study consisted of cDNA or gDNA derived from T cells, B-cell-depleted T cells, or PBMCs. A freely available public database, intended as a resource for researchers studying the immune response to SARS-CoV-2, is where the repertoires were released.

Enrolling through a virtual design, the prospective study's participants ranged in age from about 18 to 100 years and lived across 24 United States geographic areas. In the prospective study, cohorts were assigned on the basis of participant-reported clinical history obtained from a screening survey and a study questionnaire. Recovered participants in ImmuneRACE Cohort 3 were defined as having two consecutive negative NP/OP PCR tests, clearance from a healthcare professional, or resolution of symptoms. In the prospective study, mobile phlebotomists collected whole blood, serum and a nasopharyngeal or oropharyngeal swab from each participant. Additional blood draws and questionnaires over a 2-month period could optionally be provided by prospective study participants. Before DNA extraction, prospective study blood samples were shipped either frozen or at room temperature. CDR1 and CDR2, looked up from the germline V gene (reference sequence), are GTSNPN and SVGIG. The CDR3 goes from the cysteine to the phenylalanine over 14 residues. The CDR3 DNA has 42 bases and is translated from base 1. Between the V and J ends, shortened by 2 bases and 3 bases respectively, the junction contains 11 bases.

Overall results and qualifications from the work: How much clinical and demographic metadata was included differed by source and by participant, and the metadata was provided uncurated.

This TCR was sampled from a woman aged 45-65 years who had recovered from COVID-19. Material for sequencing was PBMCs or T cells enriched from blood (not recorded which). The receptor chain draws on TRBV30 and TRBJ1-5, and possibly TRBD1, on 5 matching bases. The CDR3 region: CAWSTGQVNQPQHF. The DNA sequence follows: TGTGCCTGGAGTACAGGACAAGTCAATCAGCCCCAGCATTTT.